Shown below are 17 T cell receptor beta chains from a single sample sequenced in a study of CD8+ T cells in alopecia areata. Extracted RNA was reverse transcribed, and the resulting cDNA served as sequencing template. The method was immunoSEQ multiplex PCR; TCRdb's version includes in-frame clones alone and lacks a portion of them. The sample shows about 200,000 clones, under 40% of them seen only once. Documented treatment: oral pan-JAK inhibitor, 5-10 mg twice daily. This sample comprised CD4+ T cells sorted from blood, obtained between weeks 30 and 35, from a patient treated with tofacitinib. These receptors all stem from a human donor with alopecia areata.

The chain has TRBV7-6 and TRBJ2-1; D is unclear. V gave up 5 bases and J gave up 10 bases, with 15 bases separating them. The CDR3 is 13 amino acids. CDR1 and CDR2 from the germline V gene are SGHVS and FNYEAQ. CDR3 coding DNA: TGTGCCAGCAGCGGCACACTGAGCCCCGAGCAGTTCTTC. It translates to CASSGTLSPEQFF.

V usage is TRBV5-1 and J usage is TRBJ2-2; 10 bases are a match to TRBD1. Germline CDR1 reads SGHRS; CDR2 reads YFSETQ. With V trimmed by 4 bases and J by 6 bases, 6 bases remained unmatched. The CDR3 totals 15 residues. CDR3 sequence reads: CASSVGTGVAGELFF. The CDR3 bases are TGCGCCAGCAGCGTCGGGACAGGGGTTGCCGGGGAGCTGTTTTTT.

The chain recombines TRBV30 with TRBJ2-7, with a weak D call TRBD2 (6 bases). The CDR3 totals 15 residues. Germline V gene lookup returns CDR1 GTSNPN and CDR2 SVGIG (reference sequence). Trimming removed 3 bases from V and 1 base from J, with 16 bases in between. CDR3 DNA: TGTGCCTGGAGCGGCCGGGGGAAAAATTCCTACGAGCAGTACTTC. Residues: CAWSGRGKNSYEQYF.

This chain links TRBV6-5 with TRBJ2-3, with 7 bases that match TRBD1. Per the germline V gene, CDR1 is MNHEY and CDR2 is SVGAGI. The J segment lost 6 bases and the V segment lost 4 bases, leaving 10 bases of the junction unmatched. CDR3 length: 15 amino acids. Written as DNA, the CDR3 is TGTGCCAGCAGTTCCCGGGACAGCCTTTGGGATACGCAGTATTTT. Residues: CASSSRDSLWDTQYF.

In DNA, the CDR3 is TGTGCCAGCAGCGCTACAGGGGGGGCCTACAATGAGCAGTTCTTC. This encodes CASSATGGAYNEQFF. The rearrangement links TRBV9 to TRBJ2-1; TRBD1 might be the D (8 bases). Trimming pared 3 bases from V and 2 bases from J, leaving 12 bases between. Germline assignment: CDR1 SGDLS and CDR2 YYNGEE. The CDR3 contains 15 residues.

In its sample, this clone was seen a few times. The CDR3 is CASSLGTSPHNEQFF. CDR3 DNA sequence: TGTGCCAGCAGCTTAGGGACTAGCCCCCACAATGAGCAGTTCTTC. The chain employs TRBV7-3 and TRBJ2-1, with 9 positions matching TRBD2. The CDR3 is 15 residues long. V was pared by 2 bases and J by 5 bases, with 4 bases of the junction left unmatched. Per germline, CDR1 SGHTA and CDR2 FQGTGA.

As regards this clone: This CDR3 is also generated by other DNA sequences in the sample. The rearrangement links TRBV27 to TRBJ2-2; the D is unclear. This CDR3 has 14 residues. The germline V and J ends were trimmed by 2 bases and 1 base, with 5 bases remaining between them. From germline, CDR1 is MNHEY and CDR2 SMNVEV (reference sequence). The CDR3 nucleotides read TGTGCCAGCAGTTTAAGACAGAACACCGGGGAGCTGTTTTTT. Its translation is CASSLRQNTGELFF.

The V gene is TRBV5-1, the J gene TRBJ1-4; D gene ambiguous. Per the germline V gene, CDR1 is SGHRS and CDR2 is YFSETQ. The V end lost 0 bases, the J end lost 0 bases, and 12 bases lay between the germline ends. This CDR3 has 17 amino acids. CDR3 protein: CASSLAPSSATNEKLFF. The CDR3 bases are TGCGCCAGCAGCTTGGCCCCGAGCAGTGCAACTAATGAAAAACTGTTTTTT. Based on the CDR3 plus reference TRBV5-1 and TRBJ1-4, the full variable domain is KAGVTQTPRYLIKTRGQQVTLSCSPISGHRSVSWYQQTPGQGLQFLFEYFSETQRNKGNFPGRFSGRQFSNSRSEMNVSTLELGDSALYLCASSLAPSSATNEKLFFGSGTQLSVL.

The chain uses TRBV6-5 and TRBJ1-2; no reliable D call. The germline V gene encodes CDR1 MNHEY and CDR2 SVGAGI. The CDR3 is 12 residues long. V lost 6 bases and J 4 bases, leaving 9 bases between the germline ends. The CDR3 region is CASRGDVYGYTF. The CDR3 bases are TGTGCCAGCAGAGGTGACGTCTATGGCTACACCTTC.

This clone was picked up many times. The V and J genes are TRBV2 and TRBJ1-5, with D uncertain. CDR3 length: 15 residues. Trimming removed 7 bases at V and 3 bases at J, with 16 bases between. Germline CDR1 SNHLY, CDR2 FYNNEI. CDR3 sequence: CASKEEVAINQPQHF. CDR3 sequence (DNA): TGTGCCAGCAAAGAAGAGGTGGCTATCAATCAGCCCCAGCATTTT. Complete variable domain (other parts from reference TRBV2 and TRBJ1-5): EPEVTQTPSHQVTQMGQEVILRCVPISNHLYFYWYRQILGQKVEFLVSFYNNEISEKSEIFDDQFSVERPDGSNFTLKIRSTKLEDSAMYFCASKEEVAINQPQHFGDGTRLSIL.

This clone has more than one count but fewer than ten. The chain carries TRBV30 and TRBJ1-2; D is unresolved. V was shortened by 2 bases and J by 8 bases, with 18 bases between the two germline ends. This CDR3 comprises 14 residues. Per the germline V gene, CDR1 is GTSNPN and CDR2 is SVGIG (reference sequence). In DNA, the CDR3 is TGTGCCTGGAGTAGTAACAATCAGGCAAGAGGCTACACCTTC. The encoded protein is CAWSSNNQARGYTF.

The chain uses TRBV30 and TRBJ1-2, with D unresolved. Trimming pared 2 bases from V and 2 bases from J, leaving 12 bases between. CDR3 length equals 14 residues. CDR1 is GTSNPN, CDR2 SVGIG, per germline (reference sequence). CDR3 sequence: CAWSHGLVNYGYTF. For the CDR3, the DNA is TGTGCCTGGAGTCACGGACTTGTAAACTATGGCTACACCTTC.

V usage is TRBV6-5 and J usage is TRBJ1-5; a weak D match, TRBD1 (5 bases). CDR3 length equals 13 residues. Germline CDR1 is MNHEY and CDR2 is SVGAGI. Trimming removed 6 bases from V and 5 bases from J, with 11 bases in between. The CDR3 loop is CASSQKGHQPQHF. In nucleotides, the CDR3 is TGTGCCAGCAGCCAAAAGGGGCATCAGCCCCAGCATTTT.

This clone was counted between two and nine times. The chain carries TRBV29-1 and TRBJ2-3; 7 bases are shared with TRBD1. Germline assignment: CDR1 SQVTM and CDR2 ANQGSEA. The CDR3 consists of 14 residues. The V segment lost 8 bases and the J segment 2 bases; nucleotides outside the gene matches: 10. CDR3 in DNA: TGCAGCTCGCGACAGGGAATCTCCACAGATACGCAGTATTTT. Translating it yields CSSRQGISTDTQYF.

In this sample, this clone turned up a few times. The chain uses TRBV5-8 and TRBJ2-2, with 8 bases matching TRBD1. CDR3 length: 15 residues. V was clipped by 1 base and J by 5 bases; unmatched bases: 4. The germline V gene has CDR1 SGHTS and CDR2 YDEGEE. The CDR3 sequence: CASSLQGASTGELFF. In DNA, the CDR3 is TGTGCCAGCAGCTTGCAGGGGGCATCAACCGGGGAGCTGTTTTTT.

At least ten counts were recorded for this clone. CDR3: CASSSGQEQFF. CDR3 DNA: TGTGCCAGCAGCTCTGGACAGGAGCAGTTCTTC. The chain has TRBV5-4 and TRBJ2-1, with D tentatively TRBD1 (6 bases). The germline gives CDR1 SGHNT, CDR2 YYREEE (reference sequence). Trimming removed 3 bases at V and 10 bases at J, with 8 bases between. This CDR3 is 11 amino acids long.

The rearrangement links TRBV25-1 to TRBJ1-1; D is perhaps TRBD1 (5 bases). CDR1 is MGHDK, CDR2 SYGVNS, per germline. Trimming removed 8 bases at V and 1 base at J, with 8 bases between. There are 12 residues in the CDR3. The CDR3 sequence is CASSGRNTEAFF. The CDR3 DNA follows: TGTGCCAGCTCGGGACGGAACACTGAAGCTTTCTTT.